The 20 T cell receptor beta chains reported below all come from one sample, sequenced in a study of T cell repertoires in ileal Crohn's disease. Sequencing used immunoSEQ multiplex PCR; TCRdb keeps in-frame clones, though not all of them. The profile shows 750 to 1,000 clones, 65% to 85% of them singletons. The sequenced sample was ileal tissue. The receptor source for this set is an adult with Crohn's disease.

This clone appeared a few times. V gene TRBV7-2 combines with J gene TRBJ2-3; the match to TRBD2 covers 13 bases. From germline, CDR1 is SGHTA and CDR2 FQGNSA. V trimming: 4 bases; J trimming: 6 bases; junction bases outside the gene matches: 7. The CDR3 consists of 16 residues. CDR3 residues: CASSYGLAGAADTQYF. The CDR3 DNA follows: TGTGCCAGCAGCTACGGACTAGCGGGAGCAGCGGATACGCAGTATTTT. Full variable domain (rest looked up from reference TRBV7-2 and TRBJ2-3): GAGVSQSPSNKVTEKGKDVELRCDPISGHTALYWYRQSLGQGLEFLIYFQGNSAPDKSGLPSDRFSAERTGGSVSTLTIQRTQQEDSAVYLCASSYGLAGAADTQYFGPGTRLTVL.

The gene calls are TRBV10-2 and TRBJ2-7, with a possible D match to TRBD2 (6 bases). From germline, CDR1 is WSHSY and CDR2 SAAADI. This CDR3 contains 16 residues. Trimming shortened V by 0 bases and J by 0 bases, and 12 bases separated the two germline ends. The CDR3 DNA reads as TGCGCCAGCAGTGAGTCGCGGGGCTATAGCTCCTACGAGCAGTACTTC. It translates to CASSESRGYSSYEQYF.

The chain uses TRBV28 and TRBJ1-2, with a weak D call TRBD1 (5 bases). Germline values: CDR1 MDHEN, CDR2 SYDVKM. The CDR3 totals 13 residues. Trimming pared 8 bases from V and 5 bases from J, leaving 15 bases between. The CDR3 spells CASGGASGYGYTF. CDR3 bases: TGTGCCAGCGGAGGGGCCTCGGGGTATGGCTACACCTTC.

V and J are TRBV6-1 and TRBJ1-5; D unclear. The V end was cut by 2 bases, the J end by 7 bases, with 12 bases between. CDR3 length equals 14 residues. In germline, CDR1 is MNHNS, CDR2 SASEGT. CDR3 coding DNA: TGTGCCAGCAGTGAACAAAGGTTCGGGCAGCCCCAGCATTTT. This codes for CASSEQRFGQPQHF.

The CDR3 is CSGTLAGDEQFF. CDR3 sequence (DNA): TGCAGTGGCACCTTAGCGGGCGATGAGCAGTTCTTC. V usage is TRBV29-1 and J usage is TRBJ2-1; 7 positions match TRBD2. The CDR3 has 12 residues. Germline CDR1 SQVTM, CDR2 ANQGSEA.

V gene TRBV7-9 combines with J gene TRBJ1-3; 8 bases are a match to TRBD1. CDR3 length: 15 residues. Germline V lookup: CDR1 SEHNR, CDR2 FQNEAQ (reference sequence). Trimming cost V 2 bases and J 5 bases; bases outside gene matches: 5. CDR3 bases: TGTGCCAGCAGCTTATCGGGACAGGTTAGAAACACCATATATTTT. This gives the protein CASSLSGQVRNTIYF.

The chain recombines TRBV5-1 with TRBJ1-2; the match to TRBD1 covers 8 bases. CDR1 is SGHRS, CDR2 YFSETQ, per germline. The junction had 3 bases not matched to a gene; V was cut back by 4 bases and J by 1 base. There are 14 residues in the CDR3. The chain's CDR3 is CASSLGQVNYGYTF. The CDR3 bases are TGCGCCAGCAGCCTGGGACAGGTTAACTATGGCTACACCTTC.

The chain couples TRBV30 to TRBJ2-1, with D possibly being TRBD2 (6 bases). This CDR3 is 14 amino acids long. The germline V gene has CDR1 GTSNPN and CDR2 SVGIG (reference sequence). V lost 3 bases and J lost 4, with 13 bases in between. The CDR3 is CAWSGGWGYNEQFF. The CDR3 nucleotides are TGTGCCTGGAGCGGGGGTTGGGGGTACAATGAGCAGTTCTTC.

This chain's CDR3 is CASSQEEGTGVTGELFF. The CDR3 coding sequence is TGTGCCAGCAGCCAAGAGGAGGGGACAGGGGTCACCGGGGAGCTGTTTTTT. This sequence joins TRBV4-2 and TRBJ2-2; 10 bases line up with TRBD1. CDR1 and CDR2 from the germline V gene are LGHNA and YNFKEQ. The CDR3 consists of 17 residues. The junction had 5 bases not matched to a gene; V was cut back by 0 bases and J by 4 bases.

The chain employs TRBV2 and TRBJ2-3; 15 bases agree with TRBD2. The V segment lost 6 bases and the J segment 4 bases; nucleotides outside the gene matches: 11. This CDR3 spans 18 amino acids. Germline V gives CDR1 SNHLY, CDR2 FYNNEI. The CDR3 nucleotides are TGTGCCAGCAGCCAAATGCGGACTAGCGGGAGGGCCTCAGATACGCAGTATTTT. This translates into CASSQMRTSGRASDTQYF.

The chain employs TRBV5-1 and TRBJ2-1, with 7 bases matching TRBD2. V was pared by 7 bases and J by 2 bases, with 3 bases of the junction left unmatched. The CDR3 contains 13 residues. The germline V gene encodes CDR1 SGHRS and CDR2 YFSETQ. CDR3 sequence reads: CASGGGTYNEQFF. In DNA, the CDR3 is TGCGCCAGCGGGGGGGGTACCTACAATGAGCAGTTCTTC.

This clone was seen a few times. V gene TRBV9 combines with J gene TRBJ1-2; possibly TRBD1 for D (6 bases). Trimming took 10 bases from V and 0 from J, leaving 19 bases between them. Germline loops: CDR1 SGDLS, CDR2 YYNGEE. The CDR3 has 15 amino acids. The CDR3 nucleotides read TGTGCCGGGGGCCCTGGAGACAGCCCTAACTATGGCTACACCTTC. Translated: CAGGPGDSPNYGYTF.

V gene TRBV5-6 combines with J gene TRBJ1-2; 9 bases map to TRBD1. Germline-derived CDR1 and CDR2 are SGHDT and YYEEEE. This CDR3 has 14 residues. V lost 2 bases to trimming and J lost 7 bases; unmatched junction nucleotides: 6. The CDR3 reads CASSFPTGGSGYTF. The CDR3 DNA sequence: TGTGCCAGCAGCTTCCCGACAGGGGGTAGTGGCTACACCTTC.

In this sample, this clone turned up once. The chain couples TRBV27 to TRBJ1-1; D is unclear. Germline V gene sequence: CDR1 MNHEY, CDR2 SMNVEV (reference sequence). The CDR3 is 13 amino acids. The V gene lost 2 bases and the J gene lost 5 bases, with 9 bases spanning the gap. The CDR3 DNA reads TGTGCCAGCAGTTTAGCGGGGTTAACTGAAGCTTTCTTT. Translation: CASSLAGLTEAFF.

The CDR3 loop is CASRDRGHADTQYF. In nucleotides, the CDR3 is TGTGCCAGCCGGGACAGGGGGCATGCAGATACGCAGTATTTT. V is TRBV19 and J is TRBJ2-3; 12 bases agree with TRBD1. The CDR3 covers 14 residues. Germline loops: CDR1 LNHDA, CDR2 SQIVND (reference sequence). V gave up 9 bases and J gave up 4 bases; unmatched junction bases: 5.

Concerning this clone: The same CDR3 arises from other DNA sequences in this sample as well. This chain links TRBV11-2 with TRBJ1-1, with no clear D. The CDR3 covers 14 residues. Trimming removed 4 bases from V and 3 bases from J, with 12 bases in between. Germline V lookup: CDR1 SGHAT, CDR2 FQNNGV. The CDR3 is CASSSTVRDTEAFF. CDR3 bases: TGTGCCAGCAGCTCGACGGTTCGGGACACTGAAGCTTTCTTT.

The genes are TRBV15 and TRBJ1-5; perhaps TRBD1 as D (6 bases). Per germline, CDR1 LNHNV and CDR2 YYDKDF (reference sequence). This CDR3 region has 14 residues. V lost 5 bases and J lost 1, with 9 bases in between. DNA for the CDR3: TGTGCCACCAGCTCAGGGGTAAGCAATCAGCCCCAGCATTTT. This translates into CATSSGVSNQPQHF.

This clone was seen a single time. This chain joins TRBV6-1 and TRBJ1-2, with 7 positions matching TRBD1. This CDR3 contains 15 residues. Per the germline V gene, CDR1 is MNHNS and CDR2 is SASEGT. With 7 bases clipped from V and 4 bases from J, the junction kept 12 bases outside the gene matches. CDR3 amino acids: CASISPGQRIYGYTF. DNA for the CDR3: TGTGCCAGCATTTCACCGGGACAGAGAATCTATGGCTACACCTTC.

The sample holds a few counts of this clone. The J gene is TRBJ2-3, the V gene TRBV5-1; 9 nucleotides match TRBD2. Germline trimming cut 0 bases from V and 2 bases from J; bases unmatched to any gene: 4. The germline V gene has CDR1 SGHRS and CDR2 YFSETQ. The CDR3 runs 16 residues. The CDR3 is CASSLEPSGTTDTQYF. CDR3 coding DNA: TGCGCCAGCAGCTTGGAACCTAGCGGGACCACAGATACGCAGTATTTT.

CDR3 DNA sequence: TGTGCCAGCTCACCACCGCAGGGGCTTTCGGCCCAGTACTTC. It encodes CASSPPQGLSAQYF. The chain has TRBV18 and TRBJ2-5, with a possible D match to TRBD1 (6 bases). Looked up from germline, CDR1 is KGHSH and CDR2 is LQKENI. V was cut by 0 bases and J by 9 bases, with 14 bases left in between. The CDR3 runs 14 residues.